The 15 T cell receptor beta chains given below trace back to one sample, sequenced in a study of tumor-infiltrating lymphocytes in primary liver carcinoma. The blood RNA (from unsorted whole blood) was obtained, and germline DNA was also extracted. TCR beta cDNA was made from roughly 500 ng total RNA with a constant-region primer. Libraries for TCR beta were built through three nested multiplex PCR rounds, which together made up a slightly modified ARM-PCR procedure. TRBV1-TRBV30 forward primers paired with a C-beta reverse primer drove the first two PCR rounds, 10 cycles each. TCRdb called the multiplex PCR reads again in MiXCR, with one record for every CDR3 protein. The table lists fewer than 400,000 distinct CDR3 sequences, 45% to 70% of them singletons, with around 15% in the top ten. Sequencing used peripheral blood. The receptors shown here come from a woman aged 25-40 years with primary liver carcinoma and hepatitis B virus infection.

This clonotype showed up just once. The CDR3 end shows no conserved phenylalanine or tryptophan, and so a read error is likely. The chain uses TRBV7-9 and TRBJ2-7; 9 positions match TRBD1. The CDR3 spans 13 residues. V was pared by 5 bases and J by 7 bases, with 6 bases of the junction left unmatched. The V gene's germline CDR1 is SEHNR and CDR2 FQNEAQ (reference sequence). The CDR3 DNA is TGTGCCAGCAGCCGAGACAGGGGGTATGAGCAGTACTCC. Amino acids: CASSRDRGYEQYS.

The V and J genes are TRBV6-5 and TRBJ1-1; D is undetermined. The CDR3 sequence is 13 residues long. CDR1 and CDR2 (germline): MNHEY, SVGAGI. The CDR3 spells CAAVTPGDTEAFF. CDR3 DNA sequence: TGTGCAGCAGTTACTCCCGGGGACACTGAAGCTTTCTTT.

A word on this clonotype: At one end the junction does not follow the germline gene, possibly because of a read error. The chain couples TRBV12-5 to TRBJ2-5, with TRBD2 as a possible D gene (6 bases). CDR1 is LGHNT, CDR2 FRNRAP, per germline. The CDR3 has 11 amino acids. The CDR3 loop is CTSGGTRTQYF. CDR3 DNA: TGTACTAGTGGGGGGACGAGGACCCAGTACTTC.

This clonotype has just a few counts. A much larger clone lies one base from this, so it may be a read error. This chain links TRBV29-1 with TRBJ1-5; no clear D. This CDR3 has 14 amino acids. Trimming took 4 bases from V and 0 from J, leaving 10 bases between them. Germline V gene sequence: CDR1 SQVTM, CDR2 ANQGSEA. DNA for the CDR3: TGCAGCGTTGGGGGTATCGGTAGCAATCAGCCCCAGCATTTT. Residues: CSVGGIGSNQPQHF. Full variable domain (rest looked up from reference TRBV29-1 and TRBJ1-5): SAVISQKPSRDICQRGTSLTIQCQVDSQVTMMFWYRQQPGQSLTLIATANQGSEATYESGFVIDKFPISRPNLTFSTLTVSNMSPEDSSIYLCSVGGIGSNQPQHFGDGTRLSIL.

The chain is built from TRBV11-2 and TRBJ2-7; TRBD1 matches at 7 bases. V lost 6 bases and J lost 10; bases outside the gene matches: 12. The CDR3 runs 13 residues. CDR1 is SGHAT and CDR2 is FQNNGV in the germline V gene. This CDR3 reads CASSLDRFRDQYF. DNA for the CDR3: TGTGCCAGCAGTCTGGACAGGTTTCGCGATCAGTACTTC.

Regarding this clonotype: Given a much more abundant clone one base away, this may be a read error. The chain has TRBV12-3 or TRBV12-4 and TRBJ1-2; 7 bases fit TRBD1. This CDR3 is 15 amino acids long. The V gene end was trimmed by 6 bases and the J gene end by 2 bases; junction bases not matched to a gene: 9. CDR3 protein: CASRTGQSVNYGYTF. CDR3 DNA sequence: TGTGCCAGCAGGACGGGACAGTCAGTCAACTATGGCTACACCTTC.

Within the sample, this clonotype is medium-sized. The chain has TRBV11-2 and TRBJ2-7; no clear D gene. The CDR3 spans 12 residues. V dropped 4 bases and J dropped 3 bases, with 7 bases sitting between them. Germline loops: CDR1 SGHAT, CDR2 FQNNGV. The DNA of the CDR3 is TGTGCCAGCAGCTCCTACGACTACGAGCAGTACTTC. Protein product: CASSSYDYEQYF. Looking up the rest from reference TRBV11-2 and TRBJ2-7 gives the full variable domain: EAGVAQSPRYKIIEKRQSVAFWCNPISGHATLYWYQQILGQGPKLLIQFQNNGVVDDSQLPKDRFSAERLKGVDSTLKIQPAKLEDSAVYLCASSSYDYEQYFGPGTRLTVT.

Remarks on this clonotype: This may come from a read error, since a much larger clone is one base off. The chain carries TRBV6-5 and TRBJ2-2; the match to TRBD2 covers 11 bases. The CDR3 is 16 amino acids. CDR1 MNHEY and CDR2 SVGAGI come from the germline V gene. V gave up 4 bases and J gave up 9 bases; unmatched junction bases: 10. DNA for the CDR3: TGTGCCAGCAGTTTGGGGGCTAGCGGGGGGACCTGGGAGCTGTTTTTT. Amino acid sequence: CASSLGASGGTWELFF.

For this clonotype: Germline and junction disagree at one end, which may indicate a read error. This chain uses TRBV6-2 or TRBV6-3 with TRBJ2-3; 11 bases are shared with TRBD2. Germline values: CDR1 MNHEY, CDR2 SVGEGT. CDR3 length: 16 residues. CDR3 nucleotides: TGTGTCAGCAGGGGGGGGACTAGCGGATACACAGATACGCAGTATTTT. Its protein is CVSRGGTSGYTDTQYF.

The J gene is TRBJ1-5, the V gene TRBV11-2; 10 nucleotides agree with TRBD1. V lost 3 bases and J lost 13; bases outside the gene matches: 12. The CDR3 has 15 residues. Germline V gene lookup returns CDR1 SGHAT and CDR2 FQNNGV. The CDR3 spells CASSLGTGDNLPQHF. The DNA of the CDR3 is TGTGCCAGCAGCTTGGGGACAGGGGATAATCTGCCACAGCATTTT.

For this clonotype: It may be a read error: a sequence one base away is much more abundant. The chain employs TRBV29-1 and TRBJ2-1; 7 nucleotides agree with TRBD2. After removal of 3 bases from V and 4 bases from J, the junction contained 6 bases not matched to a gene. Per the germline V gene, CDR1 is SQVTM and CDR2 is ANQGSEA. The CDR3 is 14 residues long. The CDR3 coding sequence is TGCAGCGTTGACTGCAGGGAGGGATACAATGAGCAGTTCTTC. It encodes CSVDCREGYNEQFF.

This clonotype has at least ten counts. CDR3 loop: CSVVRGLETQYF. The CDR3 DNA reads TGCAGCGTTGTTAGGGGACTAGAGACCCAGTACTTC. The gene calls are TRBV29-1 and TRBJ2-5, with D perhaps TRBD2 (6 bases). The CDR3 runs 12 residues. V shed 4 bases and J shed 4 bases, with 10 bases lying between them. Per germline, CDR1 SQVTM and CDR2 ANQGSEA.

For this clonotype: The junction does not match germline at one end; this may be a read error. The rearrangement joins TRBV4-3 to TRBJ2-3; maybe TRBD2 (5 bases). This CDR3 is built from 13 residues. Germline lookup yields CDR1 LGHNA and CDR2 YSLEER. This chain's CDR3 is CTSSQDPGETQYF. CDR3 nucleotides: TGCACCAGTAGCCAAGATCCCGGGGAAACGCAGTATTTT.

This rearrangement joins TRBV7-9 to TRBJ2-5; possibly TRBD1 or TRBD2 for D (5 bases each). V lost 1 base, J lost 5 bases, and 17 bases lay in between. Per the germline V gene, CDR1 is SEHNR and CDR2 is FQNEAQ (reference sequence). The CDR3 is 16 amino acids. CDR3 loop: CASSLGGTGTWETQYF. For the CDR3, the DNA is TGTGCCAGCAGCTTAGGGGGGACCGGAACTTGGGAGACCCAGTACTTC.

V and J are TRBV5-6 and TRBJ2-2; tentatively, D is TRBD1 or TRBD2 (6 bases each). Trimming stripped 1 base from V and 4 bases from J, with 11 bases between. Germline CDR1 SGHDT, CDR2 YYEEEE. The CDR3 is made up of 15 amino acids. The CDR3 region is CASSLSGGATGELFF. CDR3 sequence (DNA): TGTGCCAGCAGCTTGTCCGGGGGCGCCACCGGGGAGCTGTTTTTT.